This T cell receptor (beta chain) originates from a study of T cell responses to AZD1222 COVID-19 vaccine. Study results and limitations: Repertoires were obtained only post-peak T cell response.

CDR1 is SGHVS, CDR2 FNYEAQ, per germline. This CDR3 spans 15 amino acids. V shed 5 bases and J 2 bases; nucleotides not matched to a gene: 5. As for this clone: What it binds is not known.

Pooling covered second doses at about 4 or about 12 weeks. Libraries were prepared by immunoSEQ multiplex PCR; TCRdb keeps only in-frame clonotypes and omits some of them. The sample records approximately 96,000 clones, around 90% being singletons. The source of this sequence is an adult who received the AZD1222 COVID-19 vaccine. V is TRBV7-6 and J is TRBJ1-5, with 8 bases matching TRBD1. This material consisted of peripheral blood, taken 28 days after the second AZD1222 dose. CDR3: CASSPKTGGNQPQHF. Here the CDR3 DNA reads TGTGCCAGCAGCCCTAAGACAGGGGGCAATCAGCCCCAGCATTTT.